These 5 T cell receptor beta chains were all obtained from the same sample, sequenced in a study of shared clonotypes between healthy human individuals. Naive CD8 cells were CD45RO-negative, positively selected for CCR7, excluding terminally differentiated effector memory CD45RA+ cells. Data came from immunoSEQ multiplex PCR; TCRdb stores just in-frame clones and leaves some out. This table holds 600,000 or so clones, roughly 95% found once. What was sequenced was naive CD8+ T cells sorted from blood. These receptors were collected from a woman aged 25 to 39 in good health.

The chain joins TRBV5-8 to TRBJ2-7; D remains unclear. V dropped 3 bases and J dropped 0 bases, with 10 bases sitting between them. Germline V lookup: CDR1 SGHTS, CDR2 YDEGEE. This CDR3 spans 14 amino acids. As DNA, the CDR3 is TGTGCCAGCAGCTCAGACCCGAGCTCCTACGAGCAGTACTTC. Amino acid sequence: CASSSDPSSYEQYF.

In its sample, this clone was seen once. The gene calls are TRBV2 and TRBJ2-1; 11 bases map to TRBD2. CDR1 SNHLY and CDR2 FYNNEI come from the germline V gene. The V and J ends lost 8 bases and 0 bases, in that order; junction bases with no gene match: 18. The CDR3 runs to 20 residues. The CDR3 loop reads CASGTTPGLAALSSYNEQFF. In nucleotides, the CDR3 is TGTGCCAGCGGGACGACCCCGGGACTAGCGGCCTTGAGCTCCTACAATGAGCAGTTCTTC.

V is TRBV7-3 and J is TRBJ2-7, with a tentative D call TRBD1 (6 bases). The CDR3 loop spans 16 amino acids. The V end was cut by 4 bases, the J end by 2 bases, with 18 bases between. CDR1 SGHTA and CDR2 FQGTGA come from the germline V gene. The CDR3 coding sequence is TGTGCCAGCAGCTCCGGAGGTGAGGGGGTTACCTACGAGCAGTACTTC. Protein sequence: CASSSGGEGVTYEQYF.

The gene calls are TRBV27 and TRBJ2-7; tentatively, D is TRBD1 (5 bases). This CDR3 comprises 13 residues. The germline gives CDR1 MNHEY, CDR2 SMNVEV (reference sequence). With 8 bases removed from V and 2 bases from J, the gap between germline ends came to 13 bases. DNA of the CDR3: TGTGCCAGCGGCGCAGGGATTACCTACGAGCAGTACTTC. Its translation is CASGAGITYEQYF.

The gene calls are TRBV7-7 and TRBJ1-5; tentative D call: TRBD1 (5 bases). V lost 5 bases, J lost 5 bases, and 16 bases lay in between. In germline, CDR1 is SSHAT, CDR2 FNYEAQ (reference sequence). The CDR3 consists of 15 residues. Here the CDR3 reads CASSPRAGEYQPQHF. The CDR3 DNA reads TGTGCCAGCAGCCCCAGGGCGGGTGAGTATCAGCCCCAGCATTTT. The whole variable domain, remainder taken from reference TRBV7-7 and TRBJ1-5, is GAGVSQSPRYKVTKRGQDVTLRCDPISSHATLYWYQQALGQGPEFLTYFNYEAQPDKSGLPSDRFSAERPEGSISTLTIQRTEQRDSAMYRCASSPRAGEYQPQHFGDGTRLSIL.